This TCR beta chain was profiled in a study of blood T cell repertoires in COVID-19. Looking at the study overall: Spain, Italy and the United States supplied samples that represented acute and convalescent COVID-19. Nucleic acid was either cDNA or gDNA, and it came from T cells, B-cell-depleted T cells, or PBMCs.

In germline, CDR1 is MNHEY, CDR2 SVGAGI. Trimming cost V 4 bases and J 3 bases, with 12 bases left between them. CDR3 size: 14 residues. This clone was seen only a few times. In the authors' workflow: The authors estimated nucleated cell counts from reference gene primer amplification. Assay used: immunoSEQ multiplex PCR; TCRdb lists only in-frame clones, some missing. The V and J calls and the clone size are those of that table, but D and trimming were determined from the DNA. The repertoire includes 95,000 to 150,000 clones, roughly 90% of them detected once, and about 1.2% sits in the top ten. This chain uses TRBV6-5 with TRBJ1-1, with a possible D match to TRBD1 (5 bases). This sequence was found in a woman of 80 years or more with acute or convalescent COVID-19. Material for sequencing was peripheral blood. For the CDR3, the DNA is TGTGCCAGCAGTTCTGAGCCAGGGTACACTGAAGCTTTCTTT. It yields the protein CASSSEPGYTEAFF.